These T cell receptor beta chains were read from a single sample in a study of T-cell reconstitution after alpha-beta-depleted transplantation in children. Each CDR3 protein gets one entry after TCRdb re-called the PCR reads with MiXCR. The repertoire holds roughly 570,000 distinct CDR3 sequences, with over 25% as singletons. Here the sequenced sample was PBMCs, taken before TCRalphabeta/CD19-depleted stem cell transplant. These receptors were obtained from a boy younger than two with Wiskott-Aldrich syndrome, due to receive a stem cell transplant. The CDR3 runs from the conserved cysteine through the conserved F or W. For some rows the clone size is stated as once, few or many, or as a class when expanded; others skip it.

TRBJ2-2 | TRBV6-1 | few | CASTQARGSGELFF
TRBJ2-1 | TRBV20-1 | . | CSARAPRAGAYNEQFF
TRBJ2-1 | TRBV18 | . | CASSHRDSSYNEQFF
TRBJ1-1 | TRBV11-2 | few | CASSARTGVMNTEAFF
TRBJ2-1 | TRBV12-3/TRBV12-4 | few | CASNPGTSGNHEQFF
TRBJ2-1 | TRBV5-1 | . | CASSLGVAAYNEQFF
TRBJ2-1 | TRBV14 | . | CASSQVELGRYNEQFF
TRBJ1-1 | TRBV3-1 | . | CASSFRDRNTEAFF
TRBJ2-3 | TRBV6-5 | . | CASSYSQLDTQYF
TRBJ2-5 | TRBV10-3 | few | CAISVTLTQETQYF
TRBJ2-2 | TRBV5-1 | few | CASSFQGQDGELFF
TRBJ1-6 | TRBV20-1 | few | CSAMAGTPNSPLHF
TRBJ1-5 | TRBV10-3 | . | CAINSGGHQPQHF
TRBJ2-7 | TRBV14 | few | CASSQATGAVEQYF
TRBJ2-7 | TRBV10-3 | . | CAISGLAGSGEQYF
TRBJ1-5 | TRBV20-1 | few | CSARGKRGDQPQHF
TRBJ2-1 | TRBV24-1 | few | CATSDGGDWEQFF
TRBJ2-7 | TRBV12-3/TRBV12-4 | few | CASSWTSGTYEQYF
TRBJ2-1 | TRBV7-2 | few | CASRPTSPVRESEQFF
TRBJ2-1 | TRBV5-1 | few | CASSLRQGRWNEQFF
TRBJ2-7 | TRBV2 | . | CASSGESYEQYF
TRBJ2-5 | TRBV10-3 | . | CAISSLEIREDQETQYF
TRBJ2-7 | TRBV27 | . | CASSFRPRSSYEQYF
TRBJ2-5 | TRBV25-1 | . | CASSEAGTETQYF
TRBJ2-3 | TRBV20-1 | . | CSAGGQGFNTDTQYF
TRBJ2-1 | TRBV24-1 | . | CATSGRLYNEQFF